This T cell receptor beta chain was captured by sequencing in a study of T cell responses to AZD1222 COVID-19 vaccine. Study outcomes and limitations: With two AZD1222 doses given, Spike-specific TCR breadth and depth both rose.

V was pared by 5 bases and J by 4 bases, with 7 bases of the junction left unmatched. The CDR3 sequence is 15 residues long. The V gene's germline CDR1 is LNHDA and CDR2 SQIVND (reference sequence). Points on this clone: Its matching antigen is unknown.

Produced via immunoSEQ multiplex PCR; TCRdb's table is partial and in-frame only. Among 160,000 or so clones listed, 90% were seen once. The sample in question was peripheral blood, obtained on day 0 of AZD1222 vaccination. This rearrangement joins TRBV19 to TRBJ1-5; the match to TRBD1 covers 8 bases. This TCR derives from an adult in good health. In DNA, the CDR3 is TGTGCCAGTAGTCCCGACAGGGGAGGAAATCAGCCCCAGCATTTT. Its translation: CASSPDRGGNQPQHF.